Included here is one TCR beta chain sequence, with context. Antigen specificity is unknown. CDR1 SNHLY and CDR2 FYNNEI come from the germline V gene. After removal of 5 bases from V and 6 bases from J, the junction contained 7 bases not matched to a gene. This CDR3 has 16 residues. The data were obtained in a study of T cells in Graves' hyperthyroidism and ophthalmopathy. Study-wide findings and caveats: Peripheral blood also featured most of the thyroid clonotypes expanded above 0.001.

Each ophthalmopathy patient scored at least 3 on the Clinical Activity Score and at least 4 on NOSPECS grade, with duration under 3 months. Uncontrolled infection, other autoimmune disease, pregnancy or lactation led to exclusion. There were TCR beta CDR3 regions amplified from RNA transcripts. A first-round RT-PCR of the TCR CDR3 used the HTBI primer set. TCRdb called the multiplex PCR reads again in MiXCR, with one record for every CDR3 protein. Of about 590,000 distinct CDR3 sequences listed, approximately 15% are singletons. The material sequenced was blood. V gene TRBV2 combines with J gene TRBJ2-2; 12 bases are a match to TRBD1. This clonotype was sampled from a woman between 18 and 29 years old with Graves' ophthalmopathy. The CDR3 coding sequence is TGTGCCAGCAGTAATTCCGGGACAGGGGGCCCCGGGGAGCTGTTTTTT. Protein: CASSNSGTGGPGELFF.